The TCR beta chain under discussion was sequenced for a study of OX40 agonist ivuxolimab in advanced cancers. The protocol was immunoSEQ multiplex PCR, while the TCRdb copy is restricted to in-frame clones and leaves out a portion. Here the sample spans around 60,000 clones, around 88% being singletons. V shed 10 bases and J 1 base; nucleotides not matched to a gene: 6. Germline assignment: CDR1 MNHEY and CDR2 SMNVEV (reference sequence). The CDR3 is 15 amino acids. This rearrangement joins TRBV27 to TRBJ2-7; 14 bases line up with TRBD2. The source was CD4+ or CD8+ T cells sorted from blood, collected in a trial of the OX40 agonist ivuxolimab. This sequence originates from an adult with an advanced solid tumor such as melanoma, head and neck, liver or kidney cancer. The CDR3, as DNA: TGTGCCATCTGGACTAGCGGGAGGAAGTCCTACGAGCAGTACTTC. Protein: CAIWTSGRKSYEQYF.